This entry describes one TCR beta chain. Its antigen remains undetermined. Base qualities are not at hand, and no much larger clone is one base apart. The sample is drawn from a study of glioma-infiltrating T cells after dendritic cell vaccination listed by TCRdb under 2016. As for the study more broadly: A cohort of roughly 15 glioblastoma patients from Phase I and II dendritic cell vaccination trials was included, of whom 9 were newly diagnosed and 6 had recurrent disease. In glioblastoma patients vaccinated with dendritic cells, deep sequencing of TCR beta CDR3 regions served to measure the amount of tumor-infiltrating lymphocytes and to compare repertoires between tumor and blood. The vaccine was prepared from monocyte-derived dendritic cells that were cultured for more than six days with IL-4 and GM-CSF and then pulsed overnight with autologous tumor lysate. Each patient was given three intradermal dendritic cell vaccine injections, spaced two weeks apart, in the arm below the axilla. Survival after dendritic cell vaccination was correlated with TCR sequencing metrics, including TIL content and tumor-blood repertoire overlap. Between 2003 and 2012, patients were given autologous tumor lysate-pulsed dendritic cell vaccination.

TCRB CDR3 regions were amplified from roughly 1.8 ug genomic DNA, or all available DNA if less, using the immunoSEQ assay. The multiplex PCR relied on 60 forward primers for TCR V beta segments and 13 reverse primers for J beta segments. To estimate reads per starting template, synthetic control templates were spiked into each sample at limiting dilution. The Illumina HiSeq System generated sequencing reads of 87 bp. Under the source paper's analysis protocol: To remove PCR and sequencing errors, closely related sequences were merged with a nearest neighbor algorithm. TCR overlap was defined as the percentage of unique tumor TCR beta sequences that were also found in the peripheral blood of the same patient. TCRdb took over this immuneACCESS table, retaining in-frame rearrangements with V and J assigned. Such tables are incomplete; in checked studies, under half of the missing clones stem from an unresolved V gene, and the remainder is unexplained. The V and J calls and the clone size are those of that table, but D and trimming were determined from the DNA. The sample table records roughly 100,000 clones; about 84% of these occur just once. Roughly 2.9% of the sample comes from the top ten.

Patients were selected on the basis of adequate residual fresh-frozen tumor tissue and more than two years of available survival data. Molecular status otherwise varied across the glioblastoma patients, but none of them carried an isocitrate dehydrogenase mutation. PBMC were collected before vaccination, two weeks after the third vaccination, and at tumor progression when it occurred. The Qiagen DNeasy Blood extraction Kit was used to extract genomic DNA. Deletion took 4 bases off V and 4 bases off J, with a span of 10 bases between the germline ends. The CDR3 spans 13 residues, from the cysteine through the phenylalanine. The sequence is cut down to CDR3 DNA, 39 bases in frame from base 1. CDR1 and CDR2 are read off the germline V gene as KGHSH and LQKENI. Findings and caveats that apply to the study as a whole: After dendritic cell vaccination, a higher estimated pretreatment TIL content predicted longer time to progression and longer overall survival. The three-group TCR overlap response model was characterized as speculative, and prospective validation of the model was stated to be required. The cohort was small and heterogeneous, with few patients having full blood and tumor sets and even fewer initial-recurrent tumor pairs. TCR clonality showed no direct relationship with survival, which suggests that a diverse polyclonal response may matter.

This sequence was found in a human donor with glioblastoma. In this chain, TRBV18 is recombined with TRBJ1-1; the D region possibly corresponds to TRBD1 (6 bases align). The material sequenced was blood, taken before dendritic cell vaccination. CDR3 loop: CASSLGQTTEAFF. The DNA sequence reads TGTGCCAGCTCACTGGGACAAACCACTGAAGCTTTCTTT.